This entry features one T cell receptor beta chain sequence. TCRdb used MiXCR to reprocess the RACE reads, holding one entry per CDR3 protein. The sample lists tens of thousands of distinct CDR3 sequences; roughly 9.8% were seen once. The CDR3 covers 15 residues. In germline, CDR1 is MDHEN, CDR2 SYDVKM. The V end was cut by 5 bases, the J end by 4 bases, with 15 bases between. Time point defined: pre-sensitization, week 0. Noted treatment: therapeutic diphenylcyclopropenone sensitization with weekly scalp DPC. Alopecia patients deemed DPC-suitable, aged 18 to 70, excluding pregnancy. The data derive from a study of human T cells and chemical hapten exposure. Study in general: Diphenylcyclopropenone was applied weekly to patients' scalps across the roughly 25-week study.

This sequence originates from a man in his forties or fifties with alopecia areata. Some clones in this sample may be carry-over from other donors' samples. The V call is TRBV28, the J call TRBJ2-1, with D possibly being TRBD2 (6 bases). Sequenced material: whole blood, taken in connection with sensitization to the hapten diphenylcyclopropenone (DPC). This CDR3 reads CASSVGSSGYNEQFF. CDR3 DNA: TGTGCCAGCAGTGTAGGGAGTAGCGGTTACAATGAGCAGTTCTTC.